Listed here is a single T cell receptor (beta chain). Its target is not known. TCRdb's copy holds only in-frame clones and misses some; the assay was immunoSEQ multiplex PCR. The sample has roughly 50,000 clones; less than 90% are singletons. CDR1 and CDR2 from the germline V gene are MDHEN and SYDVKM. This CDR3 has 15 amino acids. Trimming removed 3 bases from V and 2 bases from J, with 13 bases in between. These data are taken from a study of siplizumab effects on memory and regulatory T cells. General study findings and limits: Apparently key alloresponse contributors, naive T cells also seemed more diverse than memory cells.

Specimen: naive CD8+ T cells sorted from blood. The receptor comes from a human donor in good health. The chain couples TRBV28 to TRBJ1-2; the D gene is possibly TRBD1 (5 bases). CDR3 residues: CASSFADTQNYGYTF. The CDR3 DNA reads TGTGCCAGCAGTTTCGCGGACACCCAAAACTATGGCTACACCTTC.